This T cell receptor (beta chain) came from a study of OX40 agonist ivuxolimab in advanced cancers. V shed 9 bases and J 5 bases; nucleotides not matched to a gene: 5. The germline V gene has CDR1 LNHDA and CDR2 SQIVND (reference sequence). CDR3 length equals 13 residues. Assay used: immunoSEQ multiplex PCR; TCRdb lists only in-frame clones, some missing. The data contain about 110,000 clones, around 93% of them singletons. J is TRBJ2-5 and V is TRBV19; 11 bases fit TRBD1. This TCR was sampled from an adult with an advanced solid tumor such as melanoma, head and neck, liver or kidney cancer. Sample: CD4+ or CD8+ T cells sorted from blood, taken in a trial of the OX40 agonist ivuxolimab. For the CDR3, the DNA is TGTGCCAGCGGACAGGGGGCGCGGGAGACCCAGTACTTC. Residues: CASGQGARETQYF.